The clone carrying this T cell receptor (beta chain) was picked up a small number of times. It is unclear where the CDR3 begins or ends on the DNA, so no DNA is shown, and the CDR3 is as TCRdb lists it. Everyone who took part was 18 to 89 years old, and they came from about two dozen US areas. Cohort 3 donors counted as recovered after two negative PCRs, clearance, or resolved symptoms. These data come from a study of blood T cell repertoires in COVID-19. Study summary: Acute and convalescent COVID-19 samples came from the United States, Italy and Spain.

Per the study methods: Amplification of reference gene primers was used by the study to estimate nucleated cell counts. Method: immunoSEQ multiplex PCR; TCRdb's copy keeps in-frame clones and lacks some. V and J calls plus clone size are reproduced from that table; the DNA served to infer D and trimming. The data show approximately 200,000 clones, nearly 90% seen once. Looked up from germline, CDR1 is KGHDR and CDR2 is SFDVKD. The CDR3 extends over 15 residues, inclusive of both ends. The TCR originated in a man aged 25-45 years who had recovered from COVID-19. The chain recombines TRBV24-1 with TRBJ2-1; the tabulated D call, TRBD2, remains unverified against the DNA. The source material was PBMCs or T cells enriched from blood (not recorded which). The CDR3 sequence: CATSDLERDYNEQFF.